This T cell receptor beta chain was recorded in a study of neurological immune-mediated disorders. Study-wide context: Relapsing-remitting disease affected approximately 30, and secondary progressive 3, of 34 multiple sclerosis patients.

TCRdb itself ran the 5' RACE reads through MiXCR, one entry per CDR3 protein. The sample comprises almost 85,000 distinct CDR3 sequences, 2.5% to 3% of which are singletons, and more than 0.95% rests with the top ten. The germline gives CDR1 SQVTM, CDR2 ANQGSEA. CDR3 length: 13 amino acids. V lost 3 bases and J lost 4, with 10 bases in between. Study-wide results and caveats: When the repertoires were grouped phylogenetically, those of 18 of the 34 multiple sclerosis patients came together in a single cluster of related CDR3 sequences, which points to a possible repertoire-level signature.

This clonotype was detected many times. Its antigen remains unidentified. Source material: PBMCs. The rearrangement uses TRBV29-1 and TRBJ1-5; no firm D call. The TCR comes from a woman aged 25 to 39 with multiple sclerosis. DNA for the CDR3: TGCAGCGTTGAGGAGGGTGAGAATCAGCCCCAGCATTTT. This codes for CSVEEGENQPQHF.